The rows below give T cell receptor beta chains drawn from one sample of a study of CD8+ T cells in alopecia areata. Method: immunoSEQ multiplex PCR; TCRdb's copy keeps in-frame clones and lacks some. The repertoire has 98,000 or so clones, 55% to 70% of them found once; the top ten carry roughly 25%. The sequenced material came from NKG2D-low CD8+ T cells sorted from blood. The source is a human donor with alopecia areata. The CDR3 runs from the conserved cysteine through the conserved F or W. The order of the fields is V gene, D gene, clone size, J gene, CDR3 DNA, CDR3 protein. The D gene is left open where the match is weak. Not all rows give a size; the values are once, few, many and, for expanded clones, a class.

>TRBV27|-|-|TRBJ1-1
TGTGCCAGCAGACTGGGGGGGGCGCACACTGAAGCTTTCTTT
CASRLGGAHTEAFF
>TRBV7-9|-|-|TRBJ2-1
TGTGCCAGCAGGAGAGGAAATGAGCAGTTCTTC
CASRRGNEQFF
>TRBV4-1|-|-|TRBJ1-1
TGCGCCAGCAGCCAAACAAGGAGGGGCACTGAAGCTTTCTTT
CASSQTRRGTEAFF
>TRBV19|TRBD1|-|TRBJ1-2
TGTGCCAGTAGTATAACAGGACAGGCGAACTATGGCTACACCTTC
CASSITGQANYGYTF
>TRBV4-2|-|-|TRBJ1-2
TGTGCCAGCAGCCAAGATGGCTACACCTTC
CASSQDGYTF
>TRBV27|-|-|TRBJ1-5
TGTGCCAGCAGTTTTCGGCGGGGTAGCAATCAGCCCCAGCATTTT
CASSFRRGSNQPQHF
>TRBV7-9|TRBD2|-|TRBJ2-1
TGTGCCAGCAGCCTAACTAGCGGCCTGAGCTCCTACAATGAGCAGTTCTTC
CASSLTSGLSSYNEQFF
>TRBV7-3|-|once|TRBJ2-1
TGTGCCAGCAGCTTCAACCCAAATCTGGGGGGTCTCTACAATGAGCAGTTCTTC
CASSFNPNLGGLYNEQFF
>TRBV2|-|few|TRBJ2-7
TGTGCCAGCCTCCCCAGGCTGGACTACGAGCAGTACTTC
CASLPRLDYEQYF
>TRBV6-5|-|once|TRBJ2-3
TGTGCCAGCAGTGCAGTTAGGGGGACAGATACGCAGTATTTT
CASSAVRGTDTQYF
>TRBV11-2|-|-|TRBJ2-1
TGTGCCAGCAGCCATTACCAATCCTCCTACAATGAGCAGTTCTTC
CASSHYQSSYNEQFF
>TRBV2|-|-|TRBJ1-5
TGTGCCAGCAGTGACTGGGGTACGGGGCAGCCCCAGCATTTT
CASSDWGTGQPQHF
>TRBV27|-|once|TRBJ2-7
TGTGCCAGCAGTTTAATGGGACCCCTCGAGCAGTACTTC
CASSLMGPLEQYF
>TRBV6-5|TRBD1|few|TRBJ2-7
TGTGCCTCAAAAGGGGACAGGAGCGAGCAGTACTTC
CASKGDRSEQYF
>TRBV23-1|TRBD1|-|TRBJ1-1
TGCGCCAGCAGTCAATCTAGGGGGCGCGGCACTGAAGCTTTCTTT
CASSQSRGRGTEAFF
>TRBV30|-|-|TRBJ1-5
TGTGCCTGGAGTGTTGATTCCGGGTTCACTCAGCCCCAGCATTTT
CAWSVDSGFTQPQHF
>TRBV13|-|-|TRBJ2-5
TGTGCCAGCAGCTTAGGGAGGGGGGAGACCCAGTACTTC
CASSLGRGETQYF
>TRBV9|-|-|TRBJ2-3
TGTGCCAGCAGCCAGGGACTCACGCAGTATTTT
CASSQGLTQYF
>TRBV7-9|TRBD1|-|TRBJ2-2
TGTGCCAGCAGCCATCTCGACAGGGGCGACGGGGAGCTGTTTTTT
CASSHLDRGDGELFF
>TRBV25-1|-|-|TRBJ2-1
TGTGCCAGCGCACAATACAATGAGCAGTTCTTC
CASAQYNEQFF
>TRBV29-1|-|few|TRBJ1-2
TGCAGCGTTGAAGACGGCTATGGCTACACCTTC
CSVEDGYGYTF
>TRBV5-1|-|-|TRBJ1-1
TGCGCCAGCAGCTTGGCCGACACGGGGGGCACTGAAGCTTTCTTT
CASSLADTGGTEAFF
>TRBV4-1|TRBD1|-|TRBJ2-7
TGCGCCAGCAGCCAAGTAGGGGGCGGTTACGAGCAGTACTTC
CASSQVGGGYEQYF
>TRBV14|-|-|TRBJ2-1
TGTGCCAGCAGCCAAGGTCTGACAGGTCCCTACAATGAGCAGTTCTTC
CASSQGLTGPYNEQFF
>TRBV9|-|-|TRBJ2-2
TGTGCCAGCAGCGTTAGAACCGGGGAGCTGTTTTTT
CASSVRTGELFF
>TRBV5-6|-|-|TRBJ1-4
TGTGCCAGCAGCCAAAGGACAGCGGCTGACGAAAAACTGTTTTTT
CASSQRTAADEKLFF
>TRBV5-1|-|-|TRBJ2-6
TGCGCCAGCAGCTCACCAGGCTCTGGGGCCAACGTCCTGACTTTC
CASSSPGSGANVLTF
>TRBV7-9|-|-|TRBJ2-1
TGTGCCAGCAGCCCCCGTCAGGAGGGCCCAAACAATGAGCAGTTCTTC
CASSPRQEGPNNEQFF
>TRBV30|-|few|TRBJ1-1
TGTGCCTGGAGTGTTCCGGGGGCAAGGACTGAAGCTTTCTTT
CAWSVPGARTEAFF
>TRBV7-9|-|-|TRBJ2-1
TGTGCCAGCAGCTCCCCAGCGGACGCCTACAATGAGCAGTTCTTC
CASSSPADAYNEQFF
>TRBV18|-|-|TRBJ1-2
TGTGCCAGCTCGAGGGACCGGCCAGAGGGTGGCTACACCTTC
CASSRDRPEGGYTF
>TRBV28|-|-|TRBJ2-1
TGTGCCAGCAAGGATTTGTCCTACAATGAGCAGTTCTTC
CASKDLSYNEQFF
>TRBV6-4|-|few|TRBJ2-3
TGTGCCAGCAGTGAGAGGCAGGAGACATCAGATACGCAGTATTTT
CASSERQETSDTQYF
>TRBV13|-|-|TRBJ1-5
TGTGCCAGCAGCTCGGGTCAGCAGCCCCAGCATTTT
CASSSGQQPQHF
>TRBV5-1|-|-|TRBJ1-1
TGCGCCAGCAGCTTGGGGGGACATGTAAACACTGAAGCTTTCTTT
CASSLGGHVNTEAFF
>TRBV14|-|-|TRBJ2-4
TGTGCCAGCAGCCAAGATGGGACCGTCGGCATTCAGTACTTC
CASSQDGTVGIQYF
>TRBV7-9|-|few|TRBJ2-1
TGTGCCAGCAGCTCCGCCGACCAAGCCCACTACAATGAGCAGTTCTTC
CASSSADQAHYNEQFF
>TRBV5-1|TRBD1|-|TRBJ2-7
TGCGCCAGCAGCCGAGGGAGAAGCGGGACAGGGCTAGGCGAGCAGTACTTC
CASSRGRSGTGLGEQYF
>TRBV5-1|-|-|TRBJ2-1
TGCGCCAGCAGACCCACGATGGGGGTTGAGCAGTTCTTC
CASRPTMGVEQFF
>TRBV7-3|TRBD2|-|TRBJ2-3
TGTGCCAGCAGCTCTAGCGGGGGGGGAACAGATACGCAGTATTTT
CASSSSGGGTDTQYF
>TRBV19|-|few|TRBJ2-2
TGTGCCAGTACACAGGGTACGAACACCGGGGAGCTGTTTTTT
CASTQGTNTGELFF
>TRBV29-1|-|-|TRBJ2-1
TGCAGCGCGGGAAGGGTGGGGTCCTACAATGAGCAGTTCTTC
CSAGRVGSYNEQFF
>TRBV19|TRBD1|-|TRBJ1-5
TGTGCCGGGGGACAGGGAAGGCAGCCCCAGCATTTT
CAGGQGRQPQHF
>TRBV29-1|TRBD2|few|TRBJ2-5
TGCAGCGTTGCCCCGGGAGGGCCCTCGGAGACCCAGTACTTC
CSVAPGGPSETQYF
>TRBV29-1|TRBD2|-|TRBJ2-7
TGCAGCGTAACACCGACTAGCGGGAGAATCGGCGCCTACGAGCAGTACTTC
CSVTPTSGRIGAYEQYF
>TRBV27|-|few|TRBJ2-2
TGTGCCAGCAGTTTATGGCAAACGAACACCGGGGAGCTGTTTTTT
CASSLWQTNTGELFF
>TRBV5-1|TRBD2|-|TRBJ2-1
TGCGCCAGCAGCCGGACTAGCGGGAGTGGAGATGAGCAGTTCTTC
CASSRTSGSGDEQFF
>TRBV28|TRBD1|-|TRBJ2-1
TGTGCCAGCAGTTTATTAACAGGGGGCTCCTACAATGAGCAGTTCTTC
CASSLLTGGSYNEQFF
>TRBV29-1|-|few|TRBJ2-1
TGCAGCGTTTTTTCTGGGTCGAATGAGCAGTTCTTC
CSVFSGSNEQFF
>TRBV29-1|-|-|TRBJ2-2
TGCAGCGTGTTCTGGGGATCCAACACCGGGGAGCTGTTTTTT
CSVFWGSNTGELFF
>TRBV27|-|-|TRBJ1-1
TGTGCCAGCAGTTTACGAGGCAGCTCGAACACTGAAGCTTTCTTT
CASSLRGSSNTEAFF